Listed below are T cell receptor beta chains from one sample, sequenced in a study of Graves' ophthalmopathy and Graves' hyperthyroidism. TCRdb re-called the multiplex PCR reads with MiXCR, one entry per CDR3 protein. The table shows over 40,000 distinct CDR3 sequences, with 50% occurring only once. Material for sequencing was peripheral blood. All receptors derive from an adult man with Graves' ophthalmopathy. Each CDR3 is given with its conserved first and last residue. D genes are given only for firm matches. Clone size is stated in some rows and not others, as once, few, many or a class when expanded.

v_gene: TRBV19; j_gene: TRBJ2-7; d_gene: .; abundance: few; CDR3nt: TGTGCCAGTAGTATAGCAAGATCTAGCTCCTACGAGCAGTACTTC; CDR3aa: CASSIARSSSYEQYF
v_gene: TRBV7-3; j_gene: TRBJ2-3; d_gene: .; abundance: .; CDR3nt: TGTGCCAGCAGCGACATTCTAGTGGGAGTAGATACGCAGTATTTT; CDR3aa: CASSDILVGVDTQYF
v_gene: TRBV12-3/TRBV12-4; j_gene: TRBJ2-3; d_gene: TRBD2; abundance: many; CDR3nt: TGTGCCAGCAGTCCGGGACTAGCGGGACGTGATACGCAGTATTTT; CDR3aa: CASSPGLAGRDTQYF
v_gene: TRBV30; j_gene: TRBJ2-4; d_gene: TRBD1; abundance: .; CDR3nt: TGTGCCTGGAGGGACACAGGGGGTTGGGTCAAAAACATTCAGTACTTC; CDR3aa: CAWRDTGGWVKNIQYF
v_gene: TRBV7-9; j_gene: TRBJ2-1; d_gene: .; abundance: .; CDR3nt: TGCGCCAGCAGCTCTATCTTGGCGGGGGCGGGTGAGCAGTTCTTC; CDR3aa: CASSSILAGAGEQFF
v_gene: TRBV6-6; j_gene: TRBJ1-6; d_gene: .; abundance: .; CDR3nt: TGTGCCAGCAGTGAAGCTCTTGGGGGACCGCTATTGTCACCCCTCCACTTT; CDR3aa: CASSEALGGPLLSPLHF
v_gene: TRBV20-1; j_gene: TRBJ2-1; d_gene: TRBD2; abundance: once; CDR3nt: TGCAGTGCTAGAGTAGCGGGAGACCCCTACAATGAGCAGTTCTTC; CDR3aa: CSARVAGDPYNEQFF
v_gene: TRBV6-6; j_gene: TRBJ1-1; d_gene: .; abundance: few; CDR3nt: TGTGCCAGCAGAGACTACTCTTATGAAGCTTTCTTT; CDR3aa: CASRDYSYEAFF
v_gene: TRBV7-3; j_gene: TRBJ2-2; d_gene: .; abundance: .; CDR3nt: TGTGCCAGCAGCTCCCAAGCCCCGGGCACCGGGGAGCTGTTTTTT; CDR3aa: CASSSQAPGTGELFF
v_gene: TRBV20-1; j_gene: TRBJ2-3; d_gene: .; abundance: once; CDR3nt: TGCAGTGCTAGAGCGGGCAGCTTCACAGATACGTGGTATTTT; CDR3aa: CSARAGSFTDTWYF
v_gene: TRBV20-1; j_gene: TRBJ2-2; d_gene: TRBD2; abundance: .; CDR3nt: TGCAGTGCTAGAGGTCATACTAGCGGGGGTACCACCGGGGAGCTGTTTTTT; CDR3aa: CSARGHTSGGTTGELFF
v_gene: TRBV6-1; j_gene: TRBJ2-5; d_gene: TRBD1; abundance: .; CDR3nt: TGTGCCAGCAGTGATGGGACAGGGTACAATCAGCCCCAGTACTTC; CDR3aa: CASSDGTGYNQPQYF
v_gene: TRBV11-2; j_gene: TRBJ2-1; d_gene: .; abundance: .; CDR3nt: TGTGCCAGCAGCTTAGATAGCAGGTCAAAGTGGGACGGCTCCTACAATGAGCAGTTCTTC; CDR3aa: CASSLDSRSKWDGSYNEQFF
v_gene: TRBV7-9; j_gene: TRBJ1-4; d_gene: TRBD1; abundance: .; CDR3nt: TGTGCCAGCAGCTTAACAGGGGGGGAAATACTGTTTTTT; CDR3aa: CASSLTGGEILFF
v_gene: TRBV6-1; j_gene: TRBJ2-7; d_gene: TRBD2; abundance: .; CDR3nt: TGTGCCAGCCGGGGGGGGACTAGCGGACACTACGAGCAGTACTTC; CDR3aa: CASRGGTSGHYEQYF
v_gene: TRBV2; j_gene: TRBJ1-6; d_gene: .; abundance: .; CDR3nt: TGTGCCAGCATGACAGGTGAAGATTCACCCCTCCACTTT; CDR3aa: CASMTGEDSPLHF